The T cell receptor beta chain under discussion was sequenced for a study of blood T cell repertoires in COVID-19 (TCRdb year 2020). Background for the entire study: Collaborator samples came from the United States, Italy and Spain and covered acute and convalescent phases of COVID-19. The material from the prospective study consisted of cDNA or gDNA derived from T cells, B-cell-depleted T cells, or PBMCs. The dataset comprised deeply sampled blood TCRbeta repertoires from subjects exposed to, actively infected with, or recovered from COVID-19. The repertoires were made available in a free public database intended to serve as a resource for research on the immune response to SARS-CoV-2. Samples came from the ongoing ImmuneRACE study (first 160 participants) plus 1,254 subjects from 6 global collaborators. Nearly every sample came with metadata listing a de-identified subject ID, COVID-19 status, age in years and sex. Where HLA class I and class II types were available, the types were taken from metadata supplied by the sample provider, not from assay-based typing.

About this clone itself: The antigen it binds to is not known. Base qualities were left out, and no much larger clone turns up one base away.

On the study overall, not on this receptor specifically: Clinical and demographic metadata were provided uncurated, with the amount varying by source and participant.

In the prospective study, participants were about 18 to 90 years old, resided in fewer than 25 geographic areas of the United States, and were enrolled through a virtual design. To assign participants to cohorts, the prospective study relied on clinical history that participants themselves reported in a screening survey and a study questionnaire. Recovered participants in ImmuneRACE Cohort 3 were defined by two consecutive negative NP/OP PCR tests, clearance by a healthcare professional, or resolution of symptoms. Each participant in the prospective study had whole blood, serum and a nasopharyngeal or oropharyngeal swab collected by mobile phlebotomists. Over a roughly two-month period, participants in the prospective study had the option of providing additional blood draws and questionnaires. Before DNA extraction, prospective study blood samples were shipped either frozen or at room temperature.

The germline V gene gives CDR1 as MDHEN and CDR2 as SYDVKM. V is cut back by 8 bases and J by 3 bases, with 6 bases in the junction unmatched. Spanning cysteine to phenylalanine, the CDR3 consists of 14 amino acids. Of all the DNA, just the CDR3 is kept, 42 bases in frame from base 1. TCRbeta CDR3 regions were amplified from genomic DNA using the immunoSEQ Assay, a bias-controlled multiplex PCR. In the original analysis: Nucleated cell counts per sample were estimated from amplification of reference gene primers within the assay. Sequence reads were collapsed and filtered to measure the absolute abundance of every unique TCRbeta CDR3 rearrangement. For each sample, productive Simpson clonality was calculated as the square root of Simpson's diversity index over productive rearrangements. TCRdb holds this immuneACCESS table with in-frame rearrangements only. Some clones are missing; in checked studies, unresolved V genes explain under half, and the rest has no known cause. V and J calls plus clone size are reproduced from that table; the DNA served to infer D and trimming. In all, the sample holds a few hundred thousand clones, and around 92% of those were seen once. Approximately 1.8% of the sample goes to the ten largest clones.

The chain is assembled from TRBV28 and TRBJ1-4; TRBD1 agrees with 7 junctional bases. The receptor comes from a woman aged 60-75 years who had recovered from COVID-19. The sample taken for sequencing was PBMCs or T cells enriched from blood (not recorded which). The CDR3 is CASLKGASNEKLFF. The sequenced DNA: TGTGCCAGCCTTAAGGGGGCGTCTAATGAAAAACTGTTTTTT.